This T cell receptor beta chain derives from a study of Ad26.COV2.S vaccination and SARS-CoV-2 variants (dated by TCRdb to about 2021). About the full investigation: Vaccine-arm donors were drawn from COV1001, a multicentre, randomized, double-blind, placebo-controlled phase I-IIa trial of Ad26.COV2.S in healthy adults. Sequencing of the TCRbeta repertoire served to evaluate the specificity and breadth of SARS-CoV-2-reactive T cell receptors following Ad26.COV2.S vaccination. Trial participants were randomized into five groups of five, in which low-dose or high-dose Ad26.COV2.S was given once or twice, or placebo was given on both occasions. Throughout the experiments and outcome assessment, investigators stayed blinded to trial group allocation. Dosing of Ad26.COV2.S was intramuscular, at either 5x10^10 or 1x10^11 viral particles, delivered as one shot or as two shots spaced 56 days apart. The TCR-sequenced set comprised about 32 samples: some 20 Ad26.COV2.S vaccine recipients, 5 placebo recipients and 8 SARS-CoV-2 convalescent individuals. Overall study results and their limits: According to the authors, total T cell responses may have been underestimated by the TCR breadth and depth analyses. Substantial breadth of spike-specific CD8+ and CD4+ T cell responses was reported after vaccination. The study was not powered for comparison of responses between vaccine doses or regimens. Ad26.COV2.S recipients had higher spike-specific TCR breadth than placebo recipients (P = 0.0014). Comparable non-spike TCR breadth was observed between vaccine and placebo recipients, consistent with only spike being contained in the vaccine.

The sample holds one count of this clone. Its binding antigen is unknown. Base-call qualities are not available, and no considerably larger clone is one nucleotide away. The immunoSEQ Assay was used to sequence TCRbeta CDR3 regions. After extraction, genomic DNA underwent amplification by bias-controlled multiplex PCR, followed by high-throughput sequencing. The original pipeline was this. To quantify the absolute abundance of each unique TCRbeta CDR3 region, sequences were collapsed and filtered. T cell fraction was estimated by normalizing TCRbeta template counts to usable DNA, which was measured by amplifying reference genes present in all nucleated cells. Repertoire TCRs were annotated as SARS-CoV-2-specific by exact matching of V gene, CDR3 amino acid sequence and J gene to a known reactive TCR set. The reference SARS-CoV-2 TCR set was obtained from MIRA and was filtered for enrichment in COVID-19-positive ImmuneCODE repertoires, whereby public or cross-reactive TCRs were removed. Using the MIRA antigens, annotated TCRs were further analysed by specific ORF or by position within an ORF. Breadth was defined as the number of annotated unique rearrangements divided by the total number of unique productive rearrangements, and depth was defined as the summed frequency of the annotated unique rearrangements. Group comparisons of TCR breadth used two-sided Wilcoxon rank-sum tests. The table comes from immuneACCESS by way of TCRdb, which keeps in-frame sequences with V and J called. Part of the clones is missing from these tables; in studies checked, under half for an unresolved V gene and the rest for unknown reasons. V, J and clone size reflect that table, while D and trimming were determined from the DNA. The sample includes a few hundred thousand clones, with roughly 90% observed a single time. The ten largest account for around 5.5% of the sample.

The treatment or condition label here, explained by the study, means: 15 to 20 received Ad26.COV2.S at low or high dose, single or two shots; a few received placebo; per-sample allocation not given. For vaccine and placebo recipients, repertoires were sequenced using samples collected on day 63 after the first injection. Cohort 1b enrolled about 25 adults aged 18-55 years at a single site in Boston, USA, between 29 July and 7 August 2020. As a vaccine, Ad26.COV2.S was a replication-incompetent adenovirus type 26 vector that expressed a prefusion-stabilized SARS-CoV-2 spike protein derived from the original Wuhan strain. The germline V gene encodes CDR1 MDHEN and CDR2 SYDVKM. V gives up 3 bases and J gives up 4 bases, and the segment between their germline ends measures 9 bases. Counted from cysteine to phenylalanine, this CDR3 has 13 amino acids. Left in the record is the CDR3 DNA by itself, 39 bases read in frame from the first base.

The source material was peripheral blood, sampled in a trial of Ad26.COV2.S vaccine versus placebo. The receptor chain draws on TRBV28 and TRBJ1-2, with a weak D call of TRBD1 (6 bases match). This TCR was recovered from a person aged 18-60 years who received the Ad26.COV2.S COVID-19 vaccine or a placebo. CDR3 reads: CASSLKGGYGYTF. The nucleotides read TGTGCCAGCAGTTTGAAGGGGGGCTATGGCTACACCTTC.